This T cell receptor (beta chain) was sequenced for a study of CD8 T cells in ankylosing spondylitis. This clonotype was seen repeatedly, ten times or more. Its antigen is unidentified. The study, taken as a whole, reports: Reported data indicate significant enrichment of disease-linked clones within matched ankylosing spondylitis synovial fluid. What seemed typical of ankylosing spondylitis blood was a TCR beta motif built from eight highly homologous variants.

TCRdb re-called the 5' RACE reads through MiXCR, storing one row per CDR3 protein. The sample carries some 100,000 distinct CDR3 sequences, roughly 10% recorded once. Trimming removed 0 bases from V and 7 bases from J, with 11 bases in between. The CDR3 runs to 14 residues. Germline V gives CDR1 SGHRS, CDR2 YFSETQ. The V gene is TRBV5-1, the J gene TRBJ2-1; maybe TRBD2 (6 bases). This clonotype originated in a male donor with ankylosing spondylitis. The sample was blood, either unsorted or a sorted T cell fraction (not recorded which). The CDR3 sequence: CASSLGGEVNEQFF. The CDR3, as DNA: TGCGCCAGCAGCTTGGGAGGGGAGGTAAATGAGCAGTTCTTC.